Below are 27 T cell receptor beta chains sequenced from a single sample in a study of post-analysis software for immune sequencing data. Study outcomes and limitations: Patients showed TRBV5-6, TRBV5-1 and TRBV20-1 among five TRBV segments more frequent than in controls.

Unique molecular identifiers featured in each of the TCR beta cDNA libraries. TCRdb re-called the PCR reads with MiXCR, one entry per CDR3 protein. Among about 430,000 distinct CDR3 sequences listed, approximately 37% were seen once. No antigen has been identified for these receptors. Sequenced material: blood. The receptors come from a girl aged 2 to 10 with multiple sclerosis.

The J gene is TRBJ2-5, the V gene TRBV7-7; no clear D. Germline V gene sequence: CDR1 SSHAT, CDR2 FNYEAQ (reference sequence). The CDR3 extends over 14 amino acids. V lost 2 bases and J lost 1, with 8 bases in between. This chain's CDR3 is CASSLLQAQETQYF. The CDR3 DNA reads TGTGCCAGCAGCTTACTCCAGGCCCAAGAGACCCAGTACTTC.

In its sample, this clonotype was seen a few times. The chain recombines TRBV12-3 or TRBV12-4 with TRBJ2-5; 7 nucleotides line up with TRBD2. The V gene end was trimmed by 6 bases and the J gene end by 5 bases; junction bases not matched to a gene: 9. This CDR3 spans 14 amino acids. CDR3: CASSRTSVLETQYF. DNA for the CDR3: TGTGCCAGCAGCAGAACTAGCGTTCTGGAGACCCAGTACTTC.

The J gene is TRBJ1-2, the V gene TRBV6-6; D is uncertain. CDR3 length: 12 residues. CDR1 and CDR2 from the germline V gene are MNHNY and SVGAGI (reference sequence). V lost 2 bases and J 10 bases, leaving 11 bases between the germline ends. The CDR3 nucleotides are TGTGCCAGCAGTTACCGCCAGCTTTCCTACACCTTC. It specifies CASSYRQLSYTF.

This clonotype was counted only a few times. The CDR3 protein is CSAASTGRGGYTF. The CDR3, as DNA: TGCAGTGCTGCCTCGACAGGGCGAGGAGGCTACACCTTC. This chain uses TRBV20-1 with TRBJ1-2; 7 bases match TRBD1. The V and J ends lost 5 bases and 8 bases, in that order; junction bases with no gene match: 11. CDR1 is DFQATT, CDR2 SNEGSKA, per germline (reference sequence). This CDR3 spans 13 amino acids.

The sample holds a few counts of this clonotype. This chain uses TRBV5-1 with TRBJ2-5; weak D call: TRBD2 (5 bases). Germline lookup yields CDR1 SGHRS and CDR2 YFSETQ. There are 14 residues in the CDR3. V lost 2 bases and J 5 bases, leaving 13 bases between the germline ends. DNA of the CDR3: TGCGCCAGCAGCTTCGGTAATAGCGAGGAGACCCAGTACTTC. Its translation is CASSFGNSEETQYF.

V and J are TRBV20-1 and TRBJ2-3; D is possibly TRBD1 (6 bases). Trimming left V 1 base short and J 2 bases short, with 13 bases between. Germline-derived CDR1 and CDR2 are DFQATT and SNEGSKA (reference sequence). The length of the CDR3 is 15 residues. CDR3 region: CSARVQGRYTDTQYF. CDR3 nucleotide sequence: TGCAGTGCTAGAGTACAGGGCCGGTACACAGATACGCAGTATTTT.

This chain links TRBV20-1 with TRBJ1-2; no firm D call. CDR3 length: 14 residues. Trimming removed 6 bases from V and 0 bases from J, with 14 bases in between. Per germline, CDR1 DFQATT and CDR2 SNEGSKA (reference sequence). CDR3: CSAPKGSANYGYTF. The CDR3 DNA reads TGCAGTGCCCCGAAGGGATCGGCTAACTATGGCTACACCTTC.

The chain carries TRBV2 and TRBJ2-5; D unclear. The CDR3 spans 11 residues. Per germline, CDR1 SNHLY and CDR2 FYNNEI. The V end lost 2 bases, the J end lost 13 bases, and 11 bases lay between the germline ends. CDR3 protein: CASSEQERPYF. The CDR3 nucleotides are TGTGCCAGCAGTGAACAAGAACGCCCGTACTTC. Filled out from reference TRBV2 and TRBJ2-5, the complete variable domain reads EPEVTQTPSHQVTQMGQEVILRCVPISNHLYFYWYRQILGQKVEFLVSFYNNEISEKSEIFDDQFSVERPDGSNFTLKIRSTKLEDSAMYFCASSEQERPYFGPGTRLLVL.

The chain has TRBV27 and TRBJ2-7; TRBD2 matches at 14 bases. Germline V gene data show CDR1 as MNHEY and CDR2 as SMNVEV (reference sequence). The CDR3 is 19 residues long. After removal of 1 base from V and 2 bases from J, the junction contained 10 bases not matched to a gene. CDR3 DNA: TGTGCCAGCAGTTTATTCCCACAAGGACTAGCGGGAGGCACCTACGAGCAGTACTTC. Its translation is CASSLFPQGLAGGTYEQYF.

The J gene is TRBJ1-5, the V gene TRBV15; no firm D call. Trimming took 0 bases from V and 5 from J, leaving 8 bases between them. Germline-derived CDR1 and CDR2 are LNHNV and YYDKDF (reference sequence). The CDR3 extends over 14 amino acids. The CDR3: CATSRDLGDQPQHF. CDR3 bases: TGTGCCACCAGCAGAGATTTAGGAGATCAGCCCCAGCATTTT.

The chain combines TRBV9 with TRBJ2-7; D is tentatively TRBD1 or TRBD2 (6 bases each). Trimming stripped 0 bases from V and 1 base from J, with 35 bases between. Germline V gives CDR1 SGDLS, CDR2 YYNGEE. This CDR3 has 23 amino acids. CDR3 residues: CASSVVRGGIVLPLGDPSYEQYF. The CDR3 DNA reads TGTGCCAGCAGCGTAGTACGAGGGGGGATAGTTCTACCGCTTGGGGACCCATCCTACGAGCAGTACTTC.

This clonotype was detected only a few times. This chain links TRBV6-6 with TRBJ2-7; no clear D. The germline V gene encodes CDR1 MNHNY and CDR2 SVGAGI (reference sequence). CDR3 size: 13 residues. Trimming left V 5 bases short and J 6 bases short, with 14 bases between. The CDR3 coding sequence is TGTGCCAGCAGTCCTCGATCTGCCTCCGAGCAGTACTTC. It yields the protein CASSPRSASEQYF.

The chain recombines TRBV9 with TRBJ1-2, with D perhaps matching TRBD1 (6 bases). The CDR3 consists of 12 residues. V was shortened by 0 bases and J by 6 bases, with 6 bases between the two germline ends. Germline CDR1 is SGDLS and CDR2 is YYNGEE. CDR3: CASSVAGDGYTF. The CDR3 DNA sequence: TGTGCCAGCAGCGTAGCAGGGGATGGCTACACCTTC. The full variable domain, its missing parts supplied by reference TRBV9 and TRBJ1-2, is DSGVTQTPKHLITATGQRVTLRCSPRSGDLSVYWYQQSLDQGLQFLIQYYNGEERAKGNILERFSAQQFPDLHSELNLSSLELGDSALYFCASSVAGDGYTFGSGTRLTVV.

The chain employs TRBV6-5 and TRBJ2-2; D call uncertain. Germline V gives CDR1 MNHEY, CDR2 SVGAGI. The length of the CDR3 is 14 residues. Trimming pared 4 bases from V and 7 bases from J, leaving 13 bases between. The CDR3 DNA reads as TGTGCCAGCAGTTTCTCATCTGGGGTCGGGGAGCTGTTTTTT. Its protein product is CASSFSSGVGELFF.

This clonotype was found a few times. The chain uses TRBV14 and TRBJ2-1; 14 bases are shared with TRBD2. Germline lookup yields CDR1 SGHDN and CDR2 FVKESK. This CDR3 is 16 amino acids long. Trimming took 5 bases from V and 5 from J; bases not matched to a gene: 5. The CDR3 sequence: CASSGGTSGSDNEQFF. CDR3 sequence (DNA): TGTGCCAGCAGCGGTGGGACTAGCGGGAGCGACAATGAGCAGTTCTTC.

The rearrangement joins TRBV5-1 to TRBJ1-1; D remains ambiguous. CDR1 is SGHRS, CDR2 YFSETQ, per germline. The V gene lost 3 bases and the J gene lost 2 bases, with 5 bases spanning the gap. There are 12 residues in the CDR3. CDR3 amino acids: CASSSFNTEAFF. The CDR3 DNA sequence: TGCGCCAGCAGCTCCTTCAACACTGAAGCTTTCTTT.

There are a few counts of this clonotype. This chain uses TRBV28 with TRBJ1-2; 7 nucleotides align to TRBD1. This CDR3 has 15 amino acids. J gave up 2 bases and V 6 bases, and 9 bases lay outside the gene matches. From germline, CDR1 is MDHEN and CDR2 SYDVKM. For the CDR3, the DNA is TGTGCCAGCAGCACCCGACAGGGAAGAAACTATGGCTACACCTTC. Translated: CASSTRQGRNYGYTF.

J is TRBJ2-1 and V is TRBV6-5, with D possibly matching TRBD1 (6 bases). The CDR3 extends over 15 amino acids. The V gene's germline CDR1 is MNHEY and CDR2 SVGAGI. V dropped 6 bases and J dropped 3 bases, with 15 bases sitting between them. CDR3 residues: CASSIQGSDYNEQFF. For the CDR3, the DNA is TGTGCCAGCAGCATACAGGGATCCGACTACAATGAGCAGTTCTTC.

The chain is built from TRBV6-1 and TRBJ2-5, with a tentative D call TRBD1 (5 bases). The length of the CDR3 is 17 residues. The V gene lost 2 bases and the J gene lost 5 bases, with 21 bases spanning the gap. The germline CDR1 and CDR2 sequences are MNHNS and SASEGT. CDR3 coding DNA: TGTGCCAGCAGTGAAAGCCATGTCAGGGTGTCTTCGGAGACCCAGTACTTC. As protein: CASSESHVRVSSETQYF.

This clonotype was picked up a small number of times. V is TRBV28 and J is TRBJ2-7; D unclear. The CDR3 length is 11 residues. The ends were cut back, 7 bases at V and 7 bases at J, with 11 bases in the middle. Germline V gene sequence: CDR1 MDHEN, CDR2 SYDVKM. The CDR3 bases are TGTGCCAGCAAAAACCCGCGGGAGCAGTACTTC. As protein: CASKNPREQYF.

The V gene is TRBV20-1, the J gene TRBJ2-3, with a weak D call TRBD2 (5 bases). The CDR3 extends over 14 amino acids. CDR1 is DFQATT and CDR2 is SNEGSKA in the germline V gene (reference sequence). Between the trimmed V and J ends, which lost 6 bases and 3 bases, there was a span of 16 bases. The CDR3 nucleotides read TGCAGTGCCCGGGCTAGCAGGAGTACAGATACGCAGTATTTT. Its protein product is CSARASRSTDTQYF.

As concerns this clonotype: This may be a read error, as it is one base from a much larger clone. The chain employs TRBV9 and TRBJ1-1; D remains unclear. Deletions cut 6 bases from V and 8 bases from J, with 17 bases between. The CDR3 spans 13 residues. CDR1 SGDLS and CDR2 YYNGEE come from the germline V gene. The CDR3 spells CASNAGRTEEAFF. CDR3 in DNA: TGTGCCAGCAACGCAGGACGGACGGAAGAAGCTTTCTTT.

There are a few counts of this clonotype. The V call is TRBV20-1, the J call TRBJ2-3; TRBD2 matches 7 bases. This CDR3 contains 16 residues. CDR1 is DFQATT and CDR2 is SNEGSKA in the germline V gene (reference sequence). Trimming removed 3 bases from V and 2 bases from J; junction bases left unmatched: 11. The CDR3 DNA reads as TGCAGTGCTAGCCCCTCGGGGGGAGGCCCCACAGATACGCAGTATTTT. Protein product: CSASPSGGGPTDTQYF.

The chain carries TRBV28 and TRBJ2-1; a possible D gene is TRBD2 (7 bases). Between the trimmed V and J ends, which lost 3 bases and 5 bases, there was a span of 14 bases. This CDR3 region has 15 residues. The germline V gene encodes CDR1 MDHEN and CDR2 SYDVKM. The CDR3 reads CASSLGGAGDNEQFF. CDR3 DNA: TGTGCCAGCAGTTTGGGGGGGGCAGGGGACAATGAGCAGTTCTTC.

The chain is built from TRBV2 and TRBJ2-3; D remains ambiguous. Looked up from germline, CDR1 is SNHLY and CDR2 is FYNNEI. CDR3 length: 13 amino acids. The V end lost 5 bases, the J end lost 1 base, and 7 bases lay between the germline ends. CDR3 protein: CASSPRRTDTQYF. The CDR3 DNA reads TGTGCCAGCAGTCCACGCCGCACAGATACGCAGTATTTT.

This clonotype was detected only a few times. This chain joins TRBV7-2 and TRBJ2-7; 8 nucleotides align to TRBD2. Germline loops: CDR1 SGHTA, CDR2 FQGNSA. Trimming at V came to 2 bases and at J to 3 bases, leaving 9 bases not matched to a gene. CDR3 length: 16 amino acids. The CDR3 bases are TGTGCCAGCAGCTTATTGTCACTAGCGGAATTCTACGAGCAGTACTTC. It translates to CASSLLSLAEFYEQYF.

The chain is built from TRBV7-9 and TRBJ1-4; no firm D call. Trimming removed 7 bases at V and 5 bases at J, with 11 bases between. Looked up from germline, CDR1 is SEHNR and CDR2 is FQNEAQ (reference sequence). The CDR3 runs to 13 residues. The CDR3 region is CASNSVVNEKLFF. CDR3 coding DNA: TGTGCCAGCAATTCCGTGGTAAATGAAAAACTGTTTTTT.